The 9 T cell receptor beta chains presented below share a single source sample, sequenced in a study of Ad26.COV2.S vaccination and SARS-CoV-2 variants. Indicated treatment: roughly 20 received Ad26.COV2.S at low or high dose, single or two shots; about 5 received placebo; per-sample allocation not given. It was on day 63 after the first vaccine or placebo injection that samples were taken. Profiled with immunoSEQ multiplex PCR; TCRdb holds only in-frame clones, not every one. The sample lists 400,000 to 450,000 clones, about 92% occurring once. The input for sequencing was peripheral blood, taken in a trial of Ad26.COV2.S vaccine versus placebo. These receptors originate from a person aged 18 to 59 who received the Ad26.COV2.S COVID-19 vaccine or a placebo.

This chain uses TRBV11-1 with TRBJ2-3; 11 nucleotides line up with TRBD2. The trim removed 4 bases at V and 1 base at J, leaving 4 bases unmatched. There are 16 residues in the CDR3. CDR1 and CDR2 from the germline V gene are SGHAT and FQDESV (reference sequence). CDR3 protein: CASSYSGRVRTDTQYF. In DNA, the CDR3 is TGTGCCAGCAGCTATAGCGGGAGGGTACGCACAGATACGCAGTATTTT.

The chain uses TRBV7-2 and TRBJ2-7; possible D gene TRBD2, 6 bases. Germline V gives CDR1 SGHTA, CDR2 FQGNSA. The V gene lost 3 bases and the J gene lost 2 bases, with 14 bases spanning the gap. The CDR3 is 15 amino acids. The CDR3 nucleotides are TGTGCCAGCAGCTTCGCCGGGACTGGAACCTACGAGCAGTACTTC. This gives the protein CASSFAGTGTYEQYF.

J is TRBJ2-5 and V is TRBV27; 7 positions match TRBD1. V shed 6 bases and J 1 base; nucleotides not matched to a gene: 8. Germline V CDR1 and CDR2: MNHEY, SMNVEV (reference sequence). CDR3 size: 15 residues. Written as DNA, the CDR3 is TGTGCCAGCAGCAAACTGACAGGGCCCCAAGAGACCCAGTACTTC. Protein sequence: CASSKLTGPQETQYF.

In nucleotides, the CDR3 is TGTGCCAGTAGGTCCATAGCGGGGAGCTCCTACAATGAGCAGTTCTTC. It specifies CASRSIAGSSYNEQFF. The chain joins TRBV19 to TRBJ2-1, with 8 bases aligning to TRBD2. The CDR3 has 16 residues. V lost 6 bases to trimming and J lost 0 bases; unmatched junction nucleotides: 7. The germline CDR1 and CDR2 sequences are LNHDA and SQIVND (reference sequence).

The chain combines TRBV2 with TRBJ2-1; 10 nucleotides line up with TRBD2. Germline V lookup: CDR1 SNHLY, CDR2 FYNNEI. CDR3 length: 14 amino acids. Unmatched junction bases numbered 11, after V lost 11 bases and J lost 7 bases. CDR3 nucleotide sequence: TGTGCCTCGCAGCGGGAGGGCCGGGTTAATGAGCAGTTCTTC. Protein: CASQREGRVNEQFF.

This CDR3 reads CASSYELRSPLHF. In nucleotides, the CDR3 is TGTGCCAGCAGTTACGAATTAAGGTCACCCCTCCACTTT. The gene calls are TRBV6-5 and TRBJ1-6; D not resolved. Trimming took 2 bases from V and 10 from J, leaving 9 bases between them. The CDR3 runs 13 residues. Germline CDR1 is MNHEY and CDR2 is SVGAGI.

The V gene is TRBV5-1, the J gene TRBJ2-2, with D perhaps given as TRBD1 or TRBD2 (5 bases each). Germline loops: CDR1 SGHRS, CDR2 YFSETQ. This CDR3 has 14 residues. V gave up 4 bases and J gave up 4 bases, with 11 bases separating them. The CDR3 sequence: CASSRGASTGELFF. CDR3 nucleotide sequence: TGCGCCAGCAGCAGAGGGGCTTCCACCGGGGAGCTGTTTTTT. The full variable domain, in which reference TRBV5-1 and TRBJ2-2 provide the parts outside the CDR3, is KAGVTQTPRYLIKTRGQQVTLSCSPISGHRSVSWYQQTPGQGLQFLFEYFSETQRNKGNFPGRFSGRQFSNSRSEMNVSTLELGDSALYLCASSRGASTGELFFGEGSRLTVL.

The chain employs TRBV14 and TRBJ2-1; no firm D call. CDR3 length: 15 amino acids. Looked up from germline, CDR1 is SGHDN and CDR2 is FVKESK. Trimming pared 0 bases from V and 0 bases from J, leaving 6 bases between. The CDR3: CASSQDLASYNEQFF. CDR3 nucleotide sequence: TGTGCCAGCAGCCAAGATCTGGCCTCCTACAATGAGCAGTTCTTC.

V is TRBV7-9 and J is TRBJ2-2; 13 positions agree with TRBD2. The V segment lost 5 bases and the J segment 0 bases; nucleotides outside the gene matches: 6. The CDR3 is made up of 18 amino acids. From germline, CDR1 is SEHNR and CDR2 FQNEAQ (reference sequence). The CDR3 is CASSGRLAGGTNTGELFF. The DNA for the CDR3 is TGTGCCAGCAGCGGACGACTAGCGGGAGGAACGAACACCGGGGAGCTGTTTTTT. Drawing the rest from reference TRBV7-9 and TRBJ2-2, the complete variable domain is DTGVSQNPRHKITKRGQNVTFRCDPISEHNRLYWYRQTLGQGPEFLTYFQNEAQLEKSRLLSDRFSAERPKGSFSTLEIQRTEQGDSAMYLCASSGRLAGGTNTGELFFGEGSRLTVL.